This T cell receptor (beta chain) was profiled in a study of brain metastases from non-small cell lung cancer. General observations from the study: Brain metastases shared most TCR repertoire with primaries, with sparse T cells. Fewer infiltrating T cells were found in brain metastases than primaries. Expanded T-cell clones appeared in approximately 60% of brain metastases over primaries.

TCRdb's copy holds only in-frame clones and misses some; the assay was immunoSEQ multiplex PCR. The data contain 1,500 to 2,000 clones, roughly 84% of them singletons. Details on this clone: Antigen specificity is unknown.

The germline V gene has CDR1 SGHRS and CDR2 YFSETQ. V shed 4 bases, J shed 1 base, and the junction held 3 bases outside the gene matches. The CDR3 extends over 15 amino acids. Specimen: primary lung tumor tissue. This sequence was found in a donor aged 40 or older with non-small cell lung cancer. This chain connects TRBV5-1 to TRBJ2-3; 10 bases fit TRBD2. Here the CDR3 reads CASSQGLAGTDTQYF. In nucleotides, the CDR3 is TGCGCCAGCAGCCAAGGACTAGCGGGCACAGATACGCAGTATTTT. Full variable domain (remainder filled in from reference TRBV5-1 and TRBJ2-3): KAGVTQTPRYLIKTRGQQVTLSCSPISGHRSVSWYQQTPGQGLQFLFEYFSETQRNKGNFPGRFSGRQFSNSRSEMNVSTLELGDSALYLCASSQGLAGTDTQYFGPGTRLTVL.